This T cell receptor (beta chain) appears in the sequencing data of a study of CD8+ T cells in alopecia areata. Study at large: The study gave treated patients oral tofacitinib at 5 to 10 mg twice daily. Patients remained on tofacitinib for 6 to 18 months and then went 6 months without it.

The CDR3 is 15 residues long. Germline V CDR1 and CDR2: SGHRS, YFSETQ. V was pared by 1 base and J by 3 bases, with 4 bases of the junction left unmatched. After isolation, RNA underwent reverse transcription to generate cDNA as the sequencing template. Produced via immunoSEQ multiplex PCR; TCRdb's table is partial and in-frame only. This table holds 90,000 to 150,000 clones, roughly two fifths found once. The V and J genes are TRBV5-1 and TRBJ2-3; 8 nucleotides match TRBD2. The sequence derives from a human donor with alopecia areata. The sample taken for sequencing was CD4+ T cells sorted from blood. CDR3 amino acids: CASSLLSGVTDTQYF. Here the CDR3 DNA reads TGCGCCAGCAGCTTGCTTAGCGGGGTGACAGATACGCAGTATTTT.